The rows below give T cell receptor beta chains drawn from one sample of a study of sequential checkpoint blockade in melanoma. Repertoires were generated with immunoSEQ multiplex PCR, while TCRdb's copy carries only in-frame clones and drops some. The sample consists of about 21,000 clones, 82% of them appearing once. The sample in question was CD8+ T cells sorted from blood (inferred from file names), obtained from a patient given nivolumab and ipilimumab in sequence. The receptors stem from a human donor with melanoma. Each CDR3 is given with its conserved first and last residue. A D gene is named only where the DNA matches it firmly. A row's size may be missing; if present it is once, few, many or a size class.

size	length	D	V	J	DNA	CDR3
.	15	TRBD1	TRBV7-9	TRBJ2-7	TGTGCCAGCAGCCGCCCGACAGGGGGCTCGGACGAGCAGTACTTC	CASSRPTGGSDEQYF
.	13	.	TRBV27	TRBJ2-1	TGTGCCAGCACCCATACTAGTGGAAATGAGCAGTTCTTC	CASTHTSGNEQFF
.	14	.	TRBV6-1	TRBJ1-1	TGTGCCAGCAGTGTGGGGGGAAGGGCCACTGAAGCTTTCTTT	CASSVGGRATEAFF
.	14	.	TRBV7-2	TRBJ2-7	TGTGCCAGCAGCTCCAATCGAGTCCCCTACGAGCAGTACTTC	CASSSNRVPYEQYF
.	14	.	TRBV5-1	TRBJ2-3	TGCGCCAGCAGCCGGACAGCCAGCACAGATACGCAGTATTTT	CASSRTASTDTQYF
.	14	.	TRBV27	TRBJ1-6	TGTGCCAGCAGTTACGGAGGGTTTTATTCACCCCTCCACTTT	CASSYGGFYSPLHF
.	15	TRBD1	TRBV6-1	TRBJ2-1	TGTGCCAGCAGTGTGAGGACAGGGATGGGCAATGAGCAGTTCTTC	CASSVRTGMGNEQFF
once	16	.	TRBV28	TRBJ2-4	TGTGCCAGCAGACGGAGTGGGGGACTAGCCAAAAACATTCAGTACTTC	CASRRSGGLAKNIQYF
once	15	.	TRBV4-3	TRBJ2-4	TGCGCCAGCAGCCAAGTCTTCCTAGCCAAAAACATTCAGTACTTC	CASSQVFLAKNIQYF
.	12	.	TRBV5-4	TRBJ2-7	TGTGCCAGCAGCGCGGGGACCTACGAGCAGTACTTC	CASSAGTYEQYF
.	15	.	TRBV5-6	TRBJ1-2	TGTGCCAGCAGCTTGGTGGTCAGGGAGGACTATGGCTACACCTTC	CASSLVVREDYGYTF
.	13	.	TRBV6-1	TRBJ2-3	TGTGCCAGCGAGGGCTTTAGCACAGATACGCAGTATTTT	CASEGFSTDTQYF
.	15	.	TRBV7-9	TRBJ1-4	TGTGCCAGCAGCTTAGTAAGGACAGCTGATGAAAAACTGTTTTTT	CASSLVRTADEKLFF
.	15	.	TRBV7-2	TRBJ2-7	TGTGCCAGCAGCTTAGCACTAGCCAGCTCCTACGAGCAGTACTTC	CASSLALASSYEQYF
.	14	.	TRBV7-6	TRBJ2-7	TGTGCCAGCAGCTTAGCGCGGGACCGCAAGGAGCAGTACTTC	CASSLARDRKEQYF
.	16	.	TRBV4-3	TRBJ2-7	TGCGCCAGCAGCCAAGAGGTGCGACTAGTCGGTTCCGAGCAGTACTTC	CASSQEVRLVGSEQYF
.	13	.	TRBV2	TRBJ2-3	TGTGCCAGCAGTGAGGCGGTCTCAGATACGCAGTATTTT	CASSEAVSDTQYF
few	14	.	TRBV7-6	TRBJ2-7	TGTGCCAGCAGCTTAGAAGAGGGATCCTACGAGCAGTACTTC	CASSLEEGSYEQYF
few	11	.	TRBV7-9	TRBJ2-1	TGTGCCAGCACCACGGGGGATGAGCAGTTCTTC	CASTTGDEQFF
.	16	.	TRBV19	TRBJ1-3	TGTGCCAGTAGTTGGAAAGGGCAGGGGACTGGAAACACCATATATTTT	CASSWKGQGTGNTIYF
once	15	TRBD1	TRBV13	TRBJ2-5	TGTGCCAGCACCGTATCCAGGGGGTACCAAGAGACCCAGTACTTC	CASTVSRGYQETQYF
.	13	.	TRBV6-5	TRBJ2-3	TGTGCCAGCAGCTTACAGAGCACAGATACGCAGTATTTT	CASSLQSTDTQYF
.	15	.	TRBV5-8	TRBJ2-1	TGTGCCAGCAGCCAAGATTCCAGGGGAAACAATGAGCAGTTCTTC	CASSQDSRGNNEQFF
.	13	TRBD1	TRBV7-9	TRBJ1-1	TGTGCCAGCAGCATGGACAGGGAAGATGAAGCTTTCTTT	CASSMDREDEAFF
hyperexpanded	17	.	TRBV5-8	TRBJ1-1	TGTGCCAGCAGCTACTCGACTATAACAGGGATGGGCACTGAAGCTTTCTTT	CASSYSTITGMGTEAFF
.	10	.	TRBV4-2	TRBJ1-1	TGTGCCAGCAGGGGAGGAGAAGCTTTCTTT	CASRGGEAFF
.	13	.	TRBV5-4	TRBJ2-1	TGTGCCAGCAGCTGGGCCGCAAGCAATGAGCAGTTCTTC	CASSWAASNEQFF
once	14	TRBD1	TRBV5-8	TRBJ1-5	TGTGCCAGCAGCTTCGGGACAGGGGATCAGCCCCAGCATTTT	CASSFGTGDQPQHF
.	14	.	TRBV7-2	TRBJ1-1	TGTGCCAGCAGCTTAAACGGCGGGAACACTGAAGCTTTCTTT	CASSLNGGNTEAFF
.	15	TRBD1	TRBV5-5	TRBJ2-7	TGTGCCAGCAGCTCATCCGGGACAGGGTCGGCCGAGCAGTACTTC	CASSSSGTGSAEQYF
.	12	.	TRBV5-6	TRBJ2-5	TGTGCCAGCAGCTCCGGACTCGAGACCCAGTACTTC	CASSSGLETQYF
.	16	.	TRBV10-2	TRBJ2-7	TGCGCCAGCAGTGAAAACCCAGACAGGAACGGCTACGAGCAGTACTTC	CASSENPDRNGYEQYF
.	19	.	TRBV4-2	TRBJ2-2	TGTGCCAGCAGCCAAGTTCCCTTTGACAGGGCGGAGGGGACCGGGGAGCTGTTTTTT	CASSQVPFDRAEGTGELFF
.	16	TRBD2	TRBV11-2	TRBJ2-1	TGTGCCAGCAGCCCCCGCCTAGCGGGGGTTGACAATGAGCAGTTCTTC	CASSPRLAGVDNEQFF
once	14	TRBD1	TRBV4-3	TRBJ2-7	TGCGCCAGCAGCCCCGGGACAGGGGGCGGAGAGCAGTACTTC	CASSPGTGGGEQYF
.	14	.	TRBV7-6	TRBJ1-1	TGTGCCAGCAGCTCACAGGGAGGGAGCACTGAAGCTTTCTTT	CASSSQGGSTEAFF
.	16	.	TRBV18	TRBJ2-5	TGTGCCAGCTCACCACCGGTAGACAACCCTCAAGAGACCCAGTACTTC	CASSPPVDNPQETQYF
.	17	TRBD2	TRBV9	TRBJ2-5	TGTGCCAGCAGCGTAGAGGCAGCGGGGGTCCTCCAAGAGACCCAGTACTTC	CASSVEAAGVLQETQYF
once	17	TRBD1	TRBV5-4	TRBJ2-7	TGTGCCAGCAGTTCCGGGACAGGGGGTAGGATAGCCTACGAGCAGTACTTC	CASSSGTGGRIAYEQYF
.	13	.	TRBV4-3	TRBJ2-2	TGCGCCAGCAGCCAAGATCGTACCGGGGAGCTGTTTTTT	CASSQDRTGELFF
once	11	.	TRBV5-8	TRBJ1-3	TGTGCCAGCAGTACTGGAAACACCATATATTTT	CASSTGNTIYF
.	18	TRBD2	TRBV4-1	TRBJ2-2	TGCGCCAGCAGCCAGAAACTAGCGGGGGGGCCCGGCACCGGGGAGCTGTTTTTT	CASSQKLAGGPGTGELFF
.	14	.	TRBV5-4	TRBJ1-5	TGTGCCACCACAAATCAGGGTTCTGGGCAGCCCCAGCATTTT	CATTNQGSGQPQHF
.	16	.	TRBV4-3	TRBJ1-1	TGCGCCAGCAGCCAAGAGTCCGGGTTCCGGAACACTGAAGCTTTCTTT	CASSQESGFRNTEAFF
.	15	.	TRBV7-9	TRBJ2-2	TGTGCCAGCAGATCCGCAGGGGTGAACACCGGGGAGCTGTTTTTT	CASRSAGVNTGELFF
.	16	TRBD1	TRBV5-1	TRBJ2-7	TGCGCCAGCAGCTTGGGGGTCGGACAGGGAGAAGGCGAGCAGTACTTC	CASSLGVGQGEGEQYF
.	13	TRBD2	TRBV13	TRBJ2-1	TGTGCCAGCAGCCCCGGGGTAGCGGGGCTCGGGTTCTTC	CASSPGVAGLGFF